Given below is one TCR beta chain in context. The target antigen is unknown. The data stem from a study of CD8 T cells in ankylosing spondylitis. In germline, CDR1 is LGHNA, CDR2 YNFKEQ. The CDR3 has 15 amino acids. V lost 2 bases to trimming and J lost 4 bases, with 15 bases between them. Study-level findings and limits: The study looked at matched synovial fluid samples from ankylosing spondylitis patients. Disease-linked clones were reported to be significantly enriched there. One TCR beta motif, made up of 7 or 8 highly homologous variants, appeared characteristic of ankylosing spondylitis blood.

By quantitative 5'-RACE with molecular barcodes, the TCR beta libraries were made. MiXCR, run by TCRdb on the 5' RACE reads, gives a single entry per CDR3 protein. The sample yields about 420,000 distinct CDR3 sequences, around 22% seen once. Sequencing used blood, either unsorted or a sorted T cell fraction (not recorded which). The rearrangement links TRBV4-2 to TRBJ2-7, with D possibly matching TRBD1 (6 bases). This receptor was obtained from a male donor with ankylosing spondylitis. CDR3: CASSQPNRVEYEQYF. The CDR3 DNA is TGTGCCAGCAGCCAACCCAACAGGGTGGAGTACGAGCAGTACTTC.